This T cell receptor beta chain was found in a study of cytomegalovirus exposure and HLA in healthy donors (dated by TCRdb to about 2017). About the investigation overall: In an earlier analysis of 450 to 750 of the donors, 250 to 350 Gb of sequence data and about 110 million unique TCR beta sequences from about 179 million T cells were reported. Several DR-DQ haplotypes were treated as single units for association and clustering because of strong linkage in the cohort. To study patterns of TCR occurrence, a later analysis re-analyzed previously published TCR beta repertoires from hundreds of donors and added high-resolution HLA genotyping. To decide whether each TCR beta V gene segment behaved as functional or pseudogenic, an earlier analysis of approximately 590 of the donors relied on high-throughput TCR beta sequencing. Across approximately 420 genotyped donors of the cohort, an average of approximately 240,000 unique TCR beta nucleotide sequences per donor were sequenced, and roughly a sixth of those sequences were non-productive. Genome-wide SNP genotypes for about 65% of the roughly 700 donors were used in a later genetic analysis, which treated that subset as a discovery cohort. The T cell repertoires of around 670 subjects were profiled by immunosequencing and related to cytomegalovirus serostatus. The later analysis used no new phenotypic data to find candidate immune exposures, relying instead on TCR beta sequences and their occurrence across donors. In addition to the first cohort of 666 subjects, a separate validation cohort of around 110 different subjects was used. The genetic ancestry cluster associated with self-reported Caucasian donors included 80% to 90% of the roughly 400 genotyped donors. High-throughput TCR immunosequencing, statistical association of individual TCRs with disease status, and machine learning were combined to predict cytomegalovirus infection status. All discovery cohort repertoires had been generated on a single sequencing platform. An early release that covered around 590 HLA-typed donors contained 300 to 350 gigabases of sequencing data and 65 million to 100 million unique TCR sequences. Donor age, sex, ethnicity and CMV serostatus were compiled together with the repertoire data. HLA typing covered class I and class II loci at four-digit resolution. The study aimed to test whether signatures of past pathogen exposure could be identified by cataloging public T cell receptors. The number of donors typed differed by locus, with 629-630 for A, B, C, DRB1 and DQB1, 522 for DQA1, some 570 for DPA1, and some 450 for DPB1. Results the study describes overall, beyond this receptor: Because the 87-base-pair reads could not distinguish some IMGT-functional V segments, including TRBV6-2 and TRBV6-3, those segments were excluded. The sequencing pipeline was judged likely to have produced a cluster of highly shared sequence variants as a technical artifact. When HLA alleles, especially DR and DQ, strongly co-occurred, attributing TCR associations to individual alleles was difficult. A later analysis found that HLA-associated TCR beta chains were more clonally expanded and had lower generation probabilities than equally common non-associated chains. Most TCR sequences were observed very rarely across donors, whereas some public TCRs were present in many individuals. In a later genetic analysis, fewer N-insertions in productive TCRs were reported among donors in an Asian-associated ancestry cluster than the roughly 670-donor mean. Because counts were too low, more than 15 rarely observed V segments, including chromosome 9 orphons, were left out of the earlier analysis of about 500 of the donors. The authors suggested that the approach could potentially be generalized to other disease states and immunological phenotypes. Specific HLA alleles were associated with 16,951 TCR beta sequences at a false discovery rate of 0.05 in a later analysis. In both the original and validation cohorts, the classifier was reported to diagnose cytomegalovirus status with high specificity and sensitivity. In a later analysis, the rate of TCR association differed among HLA loci, with DRB1 alleles having the most associated TCRs and HLA-C alleles having the fewest. Correlated functional status among segregating V segments might reflect linkage disequilibrium, but an unknown experimental factor could not be ruled out. The only immune exposure information available for the cohort was CMV serostatus. In vitro tests confirmed that a few of the cytomegalovirus-associated TCR beta chains recognize cytomegalovirus antigens. Presence/absence analyses assumed roughly uniform sequencing depth across donors, an assumption that may not hold. A further reported finding was that TCR beta sequences accurately predicted the HLA-A and HLA-B alleles for most subjects in the first cohort. Most CMV-associated TCR beta chains appeared to be HLA-restricted in a later analysis, and the HLA associations seemed to be driven largely by CMV exposure. An association between a missense DCLRE1C variant and V-gene and J-gene trimming of TCR beta chains was found in a later genetic analysis and replicated in an independent cohort. This cohort had only TCR beta chains sequenced, and the lack of alpha or paired-chain data limited which features could be detected. The study gave a list of roughly 150 TCR beta chains associated with cytomegalovirus. HLA typing was unavailable for some donors at each locus, so association tests used only the typed subset. Several of the top co-occurrence clusters appeared to be linked to parvovirus B19, influenza, CMV and Epstein-Barr virus, according to a later analysis. In an earlier analysis of fewer than 750 of the donors, most TCR beta V segments were observed in productive rearrangements about 87% or about 30% of the time, broadly matching IMGT annotations.

V loses 2 bases, J loses 4 bases, and the germline ends lie 12 bases apart. CDR3 length: 15 amino acids, cysteine to phenylalanine. Left in the record is the CDR3 DNA by itself, 45 bases read in frame from the first base. In the germline V gene, CDR1 corresponds to MGHDK and CDR2 to SYGVNS. In the case of this clone: The antigen this receptor binds is unknown. Base qualities are missing; no much larger clone stands one base away.

Libraries came from the immunoSEQ multiplex PCR assay. For the multiplex PCR, a mixture combining 60 forward primers for TCR Vbeta segments and 13 reverse primers for TCR Jbeta segments was used. Amplification of the CDR3 region of rearranged TCR beta genes was performed with a multiplex PCR assay on genomic DNA. Amplified TCR beta libraries were sequenced as 87-base-pair reads on the Illumina HiSeq System. The published analysis was carried out like this. In a later analysis, some 80 million unique TCR beta chains were counted across the 650 to 750 repertoires, and around 10 million of these chains were shared by at least two donors. Raw reads were error-corrected and collapsed into unique sequences with a nearest-neighbor algorithm that merged closely related sequences to remove PCR and sequencing errors. Alignment of CDR3 sequences to IMGT reference sequences was used to assign V, D and J gene segments. Each retained sequence needed at least a six-nucleotide match to both a V gene segment and a J gene segment. Rearrangements were classified as productive when the CDR3 lacked stop codons and remained in frame with V and J, and all other rearrangements were classified as non-productive. Following IMGT convention, CDR3 was defined as the stretch from the second conserved V-encoded cysteine to the conserved J-encoded phenylalanine. The earlier analysis of 450 to 750 of the donors excluded any sequence lacking an unambiguous match to a single V gene segment. An earlier analysis of 587 of the donors classified V segments as functional when productive rearrangements were above 56.7% and as segregating when the standard deviation between donors was above 5%. A statistical classification framework was built for diagnosing cytomegalovirus status from the catalog of TCR beta chain sequences. V and J gene assignment, in a later analysis, came from comparing TCR nucleotide sequences with IMGT/GENE-DB human TR gene sequences. Using the TCRdist pipeline, a later analysis assigned CDR3 sequences along with most-parsimonious VDJ recombination scenarios. In a later analysis, every TCR beta chain was defined by the combination of its CDR3 amino acid sequence and its V-gene family, and reads without a unique V-gene family were dropped. A later analysis removed 592 highly shared, low-generation-probability nucleotide sequences to deal with suspected cross-contamination and a sequencing artifact. A later analysis calculated a clonal expansion index for each public chain from normalized within-repertoire ranks of inferred template counts. Generation probabilities in a later analysis came from a VDJ recombination model fitted to out-of-frame rearrangements, and those results were checked against IGoR. In a later analysis, hypergeometric tests were used to score TCR-TCR, TCR-HLA and TCR-CMV co-occurrence, with a repertoire-size bias correction applied to TCR pairs. In a later analysis, false discovery rates were estimated by permuting HLA or CMV assignments 20 times. A later analysis grouped co-occurring TCRs with DBSCAN, adding TCRdist sequence similarity when clustering within HLA-allele-positive subsets. Co-occurrence clustering excluded repertoires with fewer than 30,000 or more than 120,000 public chains, plus five with anomalous nucleotide sharing. TCRdb retrieved this table from immuneACCESS and kept in-frame rearrangements only. Not all clones are present; in checked studies, unresolved V genes account for under half, and no reason is known for the remainder. D and trimming come from the DNA, and the V and J calls and clone size come from that table. This sample holds around 130,000 clones; 81% were observed only once. Of the sample, 1.5% to 2% is held by the ten largest clones.

The cohort was made up of approximately 700 healthy bone marrow donors. All cohort members were sampled while nominally healthy, although unrecorded immune exposures were likely present. The donor was CMV seronegative and was included in the group of 352 seronegative cohort members. Every donor gave a peripheral blood sample, and the peripheral blood mononuclear cells from that sample were used for TCR beta sequencing. Genomic DNA extraction from the blood cell samples was performed with the Qiagen DNeasy Blood Extraction Kit. The chain uses TRBV25-1 and TRBJ2-1, and possibly TRBD2, on 5 matching bases. The sequence derives from a man aged 40-55 years in good health and CMV-seronegative. Sequencing used PBMCs. The DNA is TGTGCCAGCAGTGAACACGGCCGGGGATACAATGAGCAGTTCTTC. Its protein product is CASSEHGRGYNEQFF.